Presented here are 32 T cell receptor beta chains from one specimen sequenced in a study of T-cell reconstitution after alpha-beta-depleted transplantation in children. Unique molecular identifiers were built into the TCRbeta library. TCRdb fed the PCR reads into MiXCR, producing one record per CDR3 protein. The sample carries about a million distinct CDR3 sequences, under 30% recorded once. The specimen was PBMCs, mostly from graft donor cells, collected 360 days after TCRalphabeta/CD19-depleted stem cell transplant. These receptors came from a boy under three years old who had a stem cell transplant for SCID, so the T cells may come from the graft donor.

This clonotype was recorded a few times. This chain connects TRBV20-1 to TRBJ2-2, with 7 bases identical to TRBD1. The ends lost 7 bases at V and 0 bases at J; junction bases unmatched: 5. This CDR3 spans 14 amino acids. In germline, CDR1 is DFQATT, CDR2 SNEGSKA (reference sequence). The CDR3 is CSVAGGSNTGELFF. The CDR3, as DNA: TGCAGTGTTGCAGGGGGATCGAACACCGGGGAGCTGTTTTTT.

This clonotype was seen more than once but under ten times. The chain combines TRBV9 with TRBJ2-2, with a tentative D call TRBD1 (6 bases). The CDR3 loop spans 15 amino acids. Trimming stripped 2 bases from V and 4 bases from J, with 12 bases between. Germline assignment: CDR1 SGDLS and CDR2 YYNGEE. The CDR3 loop is CASSVQGTLTGELFF. CDR3 bases: TGTGCCAGCAGCGTCCAGGGGACCCTCACCGGGGAGCTGTTTTTT.

The chain links TRBV5-1 to TRBJ2-5; D perhaps matches TRBD2 (6 bases). Germline V lookup: CDR1 SGHRS, CDR2 YFSETQ. Trimming removed 0 bases from V and 7 bases from J, with 22 bases in between. This CDR3 spans 17 amino acids. The DNA for the CDR3 is TGCGCCAGCAGCTTGGGCCCTCGGACTACACCAAGAGTGACCCAGTACTTC. Protein: CASSLGPRTTPRVTQYF.

V and J are TRBV7-7 and TRBJ1-6; D gene unclear. Trimming pared 5 bases from V and 7 bases from J, leaving 9 bases between. The CDR3 is 13 residues long. Germline loops: CDR1 SSHAT, CDR2 FNYEAQ (reference sequence). In nucleotides, the CDR3 is TGTGCCAGCAGCCGGGAGAGGAATTCACCCCTCCACTTT. Amino acids: CASSRERNSPLHF.

The chain combines TRBV29-1 with TRBJ1-1, with D hard to call. CDR1 SQVTM and CDR2 ANQGSEA come from the germline V gene. This CDR3 has 13 amino acids. The V end was cut by 8 bases, the J end by 0 bases, with 13 bases between. The DNA for the CDR3 is TGCAGCCCAGTCGGACCCCTGAACACTGAAGCTTTCTTT. Protein: CSPVGPLNTEAFF. Drawing the rest from reference TRBV29-1 and TRBJ1-1, the complete variable domain is SAVISQKPSRDICQRGTSLTIQCQVDSQVTMMFWYRQQPGQSLTLIATANQGSEATYESGFVIDKFPISRPNLTFSTLTVSNMSPEDSSIYLCSPVGPLNTEAFFGQGTRLTVV.

V and J are TRBV6-1 and TRBJ1-6, with D unresolved. This CDR3 spans 13 amino acids. Trimming took off 6 bases at V and 8 bases at J, with 11 bases between the two ends. Germline loops: CDR1 MNHNS, CDR2 SASEGT. The CDR3 spells CASRRQVHSPLHF. The CDR3 nucleotides are TGTGCCAGCAGGCGCCAGGTTCATTCACCCCTCCACTTT.

This clonotype came up a few times. The gene calls are TRBV20-1 and TRBJ2-7; 15 bases agree with TRBD2. Germline V gene lookup returns CDR1 DFQATT and CDR2 SNEGSKA (reference sequence). The CDR3 is made up of 18 amino acids. V was pared by 3 bases and J by 0 bases, with 9 bases of the junction left unmatched. In DNA, the CDR3 is TGCAGTGCTAGTGGGGGGACTAGCGGGGGGACAAGCTCCTACGAGCAGTACTTC. It is translated as CSASGGTSGGTSSYEQYF.

The gene calls are TRBV9 and TRBJ2-3, with D perhaps TRBD1 (5 bases). Germline V gene sequence: CDR1 SGDLS, CDR2 YYNGEE. The CDR3 length is 16 residues. V lost 4 bases and J 2 bases, leaving 17 bases between the germline ends. CDR3 in amino acids: CASSTNTGIVTDTQYF. DNA for the CDR3: TGTGCCAGCAGCACTAATACAGGAATTGTCACAGATACGCAGTATTTT.

This clonotype has only a few counts. V usage is TRBV10-2 and J usage is TRBJ1-2; tentatively, D is TRBD1 (6 bases). There are 16 residues in the CDR3. V shed 4 bases and J shed 3 bases, with 18 bases lying between them. Germline CDR1 reads WSHSY; CDR2 reads SAAADI. The CDR3 sequence is CASSGETGHRDYGYTF. The DNA of the CDR3 is TGCGCCAGCAGTGGGGAGACGGGACATCGTGACTATGGCTACACCTTC.

This clonotype was counted only a few times. The chain recombines TRBV19 with TRBJ1-1; D possibly corresponds to TRBD1 (6 bases). Germline V gives CDR1 LNHDA, CDR2 SQIVND (reference sequence). The CDR3 has 15 amino acids. V lost 7 bases to trimming and J lost 1 base, with 16 bases between them. The CDR3 DNA is TGTGCCAGTAATCTTCAGGGGCCCTCGAACACTGAAGCTTTCTTT. This gives the protein CASNLQGPSNTEAFF.

The chain joins TRBV15 to TRBJ1-1; D perhaps matches TRBD1 (6 bases). Deletions cut 1 base from V and 0 bases from J, with 15 bases between. The CDR3 runs to 17 residues. Germline V gives CDR1 LNHNV, CDR2 YYDKDF (reference sequence). The CDR3 loop reads CATSRGGGSGVNTEAFF. CDR3 in DNA: TGTGCCACCAGCAGAGGGGGAGGGTCAGGGGTGAACACTGAAGCTTTCTTT.

The gene calls are TRBV5-1 and TRBJ2-7; 9 nucleotides line up with TRBD1. Germline lookup yields CDR1 SGHRS and CDR2 YFSETQ. Trimming cost V 5 bases and J 3 bases; bases outside gene matches: 6. The CDR3 sequence is 14 residues long. This CDR3 reads CASRPGTGHYEQYF. The CDR3 region has the DNA TGCGCCAGCAGACCCGGGACAGGGCACTACGAGCAGTACTTC.

This clonotype was counted between two and nine times. The V call is TRBV12-3 or TRBV12-4, the J call TRBJ1-1; D might be TRBD1 (5 bases). Trimming took off 2 bases at V and 4 bases at J, with 14 bases between the two ends. This CDR3 contains 15 residues. The CDR3 DNA reads TGTGCCAGCAGTTTACAAGGGACGGGCGCCACTGAAGCTTTCTTT. Encoded protein: CASSLQGTGATEAFF.

This clonotype has just a few counts. The chain joins TRBV29-1 to TRBJ2-7; D may be TRBD1 (5 bases). V lost 5 bases to trimming and J lost 2 bases, with 16 bases between them. The CDR3 has 14 residues. The germline V gene has CDR1 SQVTM and CDR2 ANQGSEA. The CDR3 reads CSVLKGIGAYEQYF. The CDR3 DNA sequence: TGCAGCGTTTTAAAGGGGATTGGGGCCTACGAGCAGTACTTC.

The chain carries TRBV15 and TRBJ2-2; D is ambiguous. Between the trimmed V and J ends, which lost 3 bases and 10 bases, there was a span of 12 bases. The germline V gene has CDR1 LNHNV and CDR2 YYDKDF (reference sequence). The CDR3 is 13 amino acids. The CDR3, as DNA: TGTGCCACCAGCAGTCGAAGGTCGGCGGAGCTGTTTTTT. It specifies CATSSRRSAELFF.

The V call is TRBV4-3, the J call TRBJ2-5; D possibly uses TRBD1 or TRBD2 (7 bases each). Trimming stripped 4 bases from V and 3 bases from J, with 21 bases between. The CDR3 contains 17 residues. Germline CDR1 is LGHNA and CDR2 is YSLEER. The DNA of the CDR3 is TGCGCCAGCAGCCCTCGGAGGCCAGGGGGGGGAAAAGAGACCCAGTACTTC. The encoded protein is CASSPRRPGGGKETQYF.

This clonotype was picked up a small number of times. The chain is built from TRBV20-1 and TRBJ2-5; D is uncertain. This CDR3 comprises 14 residues. With 1 base removed from V and 1 base from J, the gap between germline ends came to 10 bases. Germline CDR1 DFQATT, CDR2 SNEGSKA (reference sequence). The CDR3 here is CSARVTALQETQYF. The CDR3, as DNA: TGCAGTGCTAGAGTTACAGCGCTCCAAGAGACCCAGTACTTC.

The chain is built from TRBV3-1 and TRBJ2-3; TRBD2 is a possible D gene (6 bases). The length of the CDR3 is 15 residues. V lost 1 base to trimming and J lost 0 bases, with 8 bases between them. Germline V CDR1 and CDR2: LGHDT, YNNKEL (reference sequence). DNA of the CDR3: TGTGCCAGCAGCCAAGTCGCGGGGAGCACAGATACGCAGTATTTT. It translates to CASSQVAGSTDTQYF.

The rearrangement uses TRBV5-1 and TRBJ2-6, with 8 bases lining up with TRBD1. The V gene end was trimmed by 4 bases and the J gene end by 0 bases; junction bases not matched to a gene: 12. Germline V gene data show CDR1 as SGHRS and CDR2 as YFSETQ. The CDR3 extends over 19 amino acids. The CDR3 region has the DNA TGCGCCAGCAGCCAATATCCGGCACAGGGGGTCTCTGGGGCCAACGTCCTGACTTTC. Translated: CASSQYPAQGVSGANVLTF.

The chain employs TRBV7-2 and TRBJ1-2; no clear D gene. This CDR3 has 11 amino acids. The V end was cut by 8 bases, the J end by 3 bases, with 7 bases between. Germline values: CDR1 SGHTA, CDR2 FQGNSA. In nucleotides, the CDR3 is TGTGCCAGCTCAAATCACTATGGCTACACCTTC. Amino acid sequence: CASSNHYGYTF. Supplemented by reference TRBV7-2 and TRBJ1-2, the full variable domain reads GAGVSQSPSNKVTEKGKDVELRCDPISGHTALYWYRQSLGQGLEFLIYFQGNSAPDKSGLPSDRFSAERTGGSVSTLTIQRTQQEDSAVYLCASSNHYGYTFGSGTRLTVV.

The chain uses TRBV15 and TRBJ2-5; D gene ambiguous. This CDR3 has 12 residues. V lost 4 bases to trimming and J lost 4 bases, with 7 bases between them. Germline V gene sequence: CDR1 LNHNV, CDR2 YYDKDF (reference sequence). CDR3 amino acids: CATSILGETQYF. The CDR3 bases are TGTGCCACCAGCATCCTCGGAGAGACCCAGTACTTC.

This clonotype showed up many times. V is TRBV29-1 and J is TRBJ1-1, with no clear D. V was clipped by 8 bases and J by 8 bases, with 18 bases between them. The CDR3 covers 12 residues. The germline V gene has CDR1 SQVTM and CDR2 ANQGSEA. Written as DNA, the CDR3 is TGCAGCATAGTTAGCCCAGAAATCGAAGCTTTCTTT. It is translated as CSIVSPEIEAFF.

This clonotype has ten or more counts. V usage is TRBV27 and J usage is TRBJ1-1; 12 bases fit TRBD1. This CDR3 has 15 residues. CDR1 is MNHEY and CDR2 is SMNVEV in the germline V gene (reference sequence). Trimming at V came to 5 bases and at J to 11 bases, leaving 12 bases not matched to a gene. Here the CDR3 DNA reads TGTGCCAGCAGTCATCCTGGGACAGGGGGCGCAAAGGCTTTCTTT. Amino acid sequence: CASSHPGTGGAKAFF.

This clonotype was recorded a few times. This rearrangement joins TRBV6-1 to TRBJ2-2, with D unclear. CDR1 MNHNS and CDR2 SASEGT come from the germline V gene. This CDR3 has 13 residues. Trimming cost V 6 bases and J 4 bases, with 9 bases left between them. CDR3 in DNA: TGTGCCAGCAGGGATAGTAGCACCGGGGAGCTGTTTTTT. It yields the protein CASRDSSTGELFF.

J is TRBJ1-1 and V is TRBV4-1; unclear D gene. The length of the CDR3 is 13 residues. The V gene lost 4 bases and the J gene lost 2 bases, with 8 bases spanning the gap. Germline loops: CDR1 MGHRA, CDR2 YSYEKL. The DNA of the CDR3 is TGCGCCAGCAGCCGTTGGGTAAACACTGAAGCTTTCTTT. Amino acids: CASSRWVNTEAFF.

The V gene is TRBV6-5, the J gene TRBJ2-1, with 9 bases fitting TRBD2. Germline lookup yields CDR1 MNHEY and CDR2 SVGAGI. CDR3 length equals 16 residues. The J segment lost 1 base and the V segment lost 6 bases, leaving 7 bases of the junction unmatched. This CDR3 is CASRHLAGTSYNEQFF. CDR3 coding DNA: TGTGCCAGCAGGCACCTAGCGGGGACTTCCTACAATGAGCAGTTCTTC.

This clonotype came up a few times. The chain couples TRBV6-4 to TRBJ2-7; D is undetermined. Germline CDR1 reads MRHNA; CDR2 reads SNTAGT. The CDR3 sequence is 13 residues long. The V end lost 4 bases, the J end lost 3 bases, and 10 bases lay between the germline ends. The CDR3 spells CASSGPFYYEQYF. The DNA of the CDR3 is TGTGCCAGCAGTGGGCCTTTCTACTACGAGCAGTACTTC.

This clonotype was recorded a few times. The rearrangement joins TRBV20-1 to TRBJ2-7, with D uncertain. The CDR3 consists of 12 residues. The germline CDR1 and CDR2 sequences are DFQATT and SNEGSKA (reference sequence). V lost 3 bases to trimming and J lost 5 bases, with 11 bases between them. CDR3: CSASAQRNEQYF. The CDR3 DNA is TGCAGTGCTAGTGCCCAGCGTAACGAGCAGTACTTC.

The CDR3 DNA follows: TGTGCCAGCAGCTTATCCGCCAGGAGGAACACTGAAGCTTTCTTT. Protein: CASSLSARRNTEAFF. The rearrangement uses TRBV7-9 and TRBJ1-1; no clear D. V was cut by 2 bases and J by 1 base, with 11 bases left in between. The CDR3 runs to 15 residues. Germline CDR1 SEHNR, CDR2 FQNEAQ (reference sequence).

This chain joins TRBV5-1 and TRBJ2-1; D perhaps matches TRBD1 (6 bases). Per the germline V gene, CDR1 is SGHRS and CDR2 is YFSETQ. V lost 1 base to trimming and J lost 2 bases, with 10 bases between them. The CDR3 is 15 amino acids. The CDR3 sequence: CASSLYGGTYNEQFF. CDR3 DNA sequence: TGCGCCAGCAGCTTGTATGGGGGCACCTACAATGAGCAGTTCTTC.

The rearrangement uses TRBV15 and TRBJ2-1; no firm D call. V lost 0 bases, J lost 3 bases, and 9 bases lay in between. Germline values: CDR1 LNHNV, CDR2 YYDKDF (reference sequence). The CDR3 has 15 residues. CDR3 DNA sequence: TGTGCCACCAGCAGAGAAGCCAGAGACTACAATGAGCAGTTCTTC. As protein: CATSREARDYNEQFF.

This clonotype was found a few times. The chain links TRBV7-2 to TRBJ2-5; 12 bases match TRBD2. The CDR3 contains 14 residues. The junction had 3 bases not matched to a gene; V was cut back by 5 bases and J by 5 bases. CDR1 is SGHTA and CDR2 is FQGNSA in the germline V gene. CDR3 in amino acids: CASSGTSGSETQYF. The CDR3 DNA follows: TGTGCCAGCAGCGGGACTAGCGGGTCGGAGACCCAGTACTTC. Looking up the rest from reference TRBV7-2 and TRBJ2-5 gives the full variable domain: GAGVSQSPSNKVTEKGKDVELRCDPISGHTALYWYRQSLGQGLEFLIYFQGNSAPDKSGLPSDRFSAERTGGSVSTLTIQRTQQEDSAVYLCASSGTSGSETQYFGPGTRLLVL.